These 18 T cell receptor beta chains share one sample of origin, sequenced in a study of cytomegalovirus exposure and HLA in healthy donors. Profiled with immunoSEQ multiplex PCR; TCRdb holds only in-frame clones, not every one. The repertoire consists of 150,000 to 250,000 clones, with 80% to 90% occurring once and the leading ten covering around an eighth. Sequences were obtained from PBMCs. The origin of the receptors is a woman aged 25-40 years in good health and CMV-seropositive.

A single count supports this clone. The chain joins TRBV15 to TRBJ1-2, with D uncertain. Trimming pared 5 bases from V and 4 bases from J, leaving 17 bases between. This CDR3 region has 15 residues. Germline values: CDR1 LNHNV, CDR2 YYDKDF (reference sequence). CDR3: CATSRPSRPIYGYTF. CDR3 coding DNA: TGTGCCACCAGCCGGCCCTCGAGGCCTATCTATGGCTACACCTTC.

The chain recombines TRBV7-9 with TRBJ2-5; no clear D gene. Germline CDR1 SEHNR, CDR2 FQNEAQ (reference sequence). Trimming removed 2 bases at V and 0 bases at J, with 7 bases between. There are 14 residues in the CDR3. The CDR3 here is CASSLTPNQETQYF. The CDR3 coding sequence is TGTGCCAGCAGCTTAACCCCTAACCAAGAGACCCAGTACTTC. The whole variable domain, remainder taken from reference TRBV7-9 and TRBJ2-5, is DTGVSQNPRHKITKRGQNVTFRCDPISEHNRLYWYRQTLGQGPEFLTYFQNEAQLEKSRLLSDRFSAERPKGSFSTLEIQRTEQGDSAMYLCASSLTPNQETQYFGPGTRLLVL.

The rearrangement uses TRBV6-5 and TRBJ2-2; D perhaps matches TRBD2 (5 bases). The CDR3 runs 13 residues. Per germline, CDR1 MNHEY and CDR2 SVGAGI. Trimming pared 5 bases from V and 4 bases from J, leaving 8 bases between. For the CDR3, the DNA is TGTGCCAGCAGTACTAGGCTCACCGGGGAGCTGTTTTTT. Protein: CASSTRLTGELFF.

The chain has TRBV9 and TRBJ1-3, with D possibly matching TRBD1 (6 bases). Germline CDR1 and CDR2: SGDLS and YYNGEE. The CDR3 sequence is 16 residues long. V was shortened by 3 bases and J by 3 bases, with 16 bases between the two germline ends. The CDR3 DNA follows: TGTGCCAGCAGCGCTAGATTACAGGGTCTTGGAAACACCATATATTTT. Translating it yields CASSARLQGLGNTIYF.

The rearrangement links TRBV5-1 to TRBJ1-1; D gene unclear. CDR3 length: 15 residues. Looked up from germline, CDR1 is SGHRS and CDR2 is YFSETQ. Trimming shortened V by 0 bases and J by 4 bases, and 13 bases separated the two germline ends. The CDR3 bases are TGCGCCAGCAGCTTGGTTGCAGGCGCGGGCACTGAAGCTTTCTTT. Protein sequence: CASSLVAGAGTEAFF.

About this clone itself: The conserved phenylalanine or tryptophan normally closing the CDR3 is absent here, so this likely arose from a read error. The DNA is left out, because the CDR3 cannot be placed on it with certainty; the CDR3 is given as TCRdb lists it. The CDR3 loop is CASSQWGDGSPRLL. The chain links TRBV14 to TRBJ1-2; no DNA check was done on the table's D call, TRBD1. Germline assignment: CDR1 SGHDN and CDR2 FVKESK. Inclusive of both ends, the CDR3 amounts to 14 amino acids.

The V and J genes are TRBV27 and TRBJ2-7; D perhaps matches TRBD2 (5 bases). The CDR3 length is 14 residues. Germline lookup yields CDR1 MNHEY and CDR2 SMNVEV (reference sequence). Trimming removed 3 bases from V and 0 bases from J, with 9 bases in between. The CDR3 DNA is TGTGCCAGCAGTTTTAAAGGGAGCTCCTACGAGCAGTACTTC. As protein: CASSFKGSSYEQYF.

CDR3 sequence (DNA): TGTGCCAGCAGTGAAATTGGGGGGTCCCTCAATCAGCCCCAGCATTTT. It codes for CASSEIGGSLNQPQHF. The chain combines TRBV6-1 with TRBJ1-5; D might be TRBD1 (5 bases). The length of the CDR3 is 16 residues. Germline CDR1 MNHNS, CDR2 SASEGT. Trimming pared 2 bases from V and 3 bases from J, leaving 14 bases between.

V usage is TRBV6-6 and J usage is TRBJ1-4; 7 bases agree with TRBD1. The germline V gene encodes CDR1 MNHNY and CDR2 SVGAGI (reference sequence). With V trimmed by 4 bases and J by 4 bases, 9 bases remained unmatched. CDR3 length equals 16 residues. In nucleotides, the CDR3 is TGTGCCAGCAGTTTTGATCGCCGGGACAGTAATGAAAAACTGTTTTTT. Its protein product is CASSFDRRDSNEKLFF.

The rearrangement uses TRBV15 and TRBJ2-7; 11 bases fit TRBD2. There are 15 residues in the CDR3. Germline assignment: CDR1 LNHNV and CDR2 YYDKDF (reference sequence). The V segment lost 0 bases and the J segment 4 bases; nucleotides outside the gene matches: 2. The CDR3 region is CATSREGLAVYEQYF. Written as DNA, the CDR3 is TGTGCCACCAGCAGAGAGGGACTAGCGGTGTACGAGCAGTACTTC.

Written as DNA, the CDR3 is TGTGCCACCAGCAGAGAACTAGCGGGGGCGGGGAACATTCAGTACTTC. Translation: CATSRELAGAGNIQYF. J is TRBJ2-4 and V is TRBV15; 11 bases match TRBD2. The germline V gene encodes CDR1 LNHNV and CDR2 YYDKDF (reference sequence). The CDR3 has 16 residues. The ends lost 0 bases at V and 7 bases at J; junction bases unmatched: 5. The full variable domain, rest sourced from reference TRBV15 and TRBJ2-4, is DAMVIQNPRYQVTQFGKPVTLSCSQTLNHNVMYWYQQKSSQAPKLLFHYYDKDFNNEADTPDNFQSRRPNTSFCFLDIRSPGLGDTAMYLCATSRELAGAGNIQYFGAGTRLSVL.

CDR3 loop: CASSLGGQGSYEQYF. CDR3 nucleotides: TGCGCCAGCAGCTTAGGAGGACAGGGCTCCTACGAGCAGTACTTC. This chain uses TRBV5-1 with TRBJ2-7; 8 bases fit TRBD1. The V gene end was trimmed by 2 bases and the J gene end by 0 bases; junction bases not matched to a gene: 4. CDR1 and CDR2 from the germline V gene are SGHRS and YFSETQ. The CDR3 is 15 residues long.

The rearrangement uses TRBV28 and TRBJ2-7, with D possibly TRBD2 on 5 matching bases. The CDR3 loop spans 15 amino acids. Per the germline V gene, CDR1 is MDHEN and CDR2 is SYDVKM. The V end lost 10 bases, the J end lost 0 bases, and 19 bases lay between the germline ends. CDR3 in amino acids: CATRERRLTSYEQYF. DNA for the CDR3: TGTGCCACCCGAGAAAGGAGGCTGACCTCCTACGAGCAGTACTTC.

The V call is TRBV28, the J call TRBJ2-7; 9 positions match TRBD1. V lost 5 bases to trimming and J lost 5 bases; unmatched junction nucleotides: 13. Germline assignment: CDR1 MDHEN and CDR2 SYDVKM. This CDR3 region has 16 residues. CDR3 sequence reads: CASSPMIGTGLHEQYF. CDR3 DNA sequence: TGTGCCAGCAGTCCCATGATAGGGACAGGGCTACACGAGCAGTACTTC.

The chain joins TRBV6-6 to TRBJ1-5, with D possibly being TRBD1 (6 bases). V was pared by 2 bases and J by 7 bases, with 12 bases between. The CDR3 contains 14 residues. The germline V gene encodes CDR1 MNHNY and CDR2 SVGAGI (reference sequence). CDR3 sequence: CASSYEGVWQPQHF. The CDR3 coding sequence is TGTGCCAGCAGTTACGAGGGGGTATGGCAGCCCCAGCATTTT.

The CDR3 reads CASRGQGLNTEAFF. CDR3 bases: TGTGCCAGCAGGGGACAGGGTCTGAACACTGAAGCTTTCTTT. The chain couples TRBV6-1 to TRBJ1-1; 9 bases are a match to TRBD1. V shed 6 bases, J shed 0 bases, and the junction held 2 bases outside the gene matches. CDR3 size: 14 residues. The V gene's germline CDR1 is MNHNS and CDR2 SASEGT.

V and J are TRBV30 and TRBJ1-2, with 7 bases matching TRBD1. This CDR3 spans 12 amino acids. Trimming removed 8 bases from V and 3 bases from J; junction bases left unmatched: 6. Germline V gene lookup returns CDR1 GTSNPN and CDR2 SVGIG (reference sequence). The CDR3 region has the DNA TGTGCCGGCAGCCAGGGGGACTATGGCTACACCTTC. It is translated as CAGSQGDYGYTF.

CDR3 sequence: CATVVRPSPRAGVNTEAFF. In DNA form, the CDR3 reads TGTGCCACCGTGGTAAGACCCTCGCCCAGGGCGGGGGTGAACACTGAAGCTTTCTTT. This rearrangement joins TRBV6-9 to TRBJ1-1, with D maybe TRBD1 (5 bases). CDR1 and CDR2 (germline): MNHGY, SVAAGI. Deletions cut 10 bases from V and 0 bases from J, with 30 bases between. The CDR3 sequence is 19 residues long.